This T cell receptor beta chain was sequenced in a study of blood T cell repertoires in COVID-19. Study-wide background: Whether acute or convalescent, the COVID-19 samples came from the United States, Italy and Spain.

Clones were sequenced by immunoSEQ multiplex PCR, and TCRdb holds only the in-frame ones, with some missing. This sample has 70,000 to 85,000 clones, with 70% to 90% found just once. The V gene's germline CDR1 is DFQATT and CDR2 SNEGSKA (reference sequence). Trimming stripped 3 bases from V and 6 bases from J, with 11 bases between. This CDR3 has 13 amino acids. The TCR originated in a woman older than 75 in a cohort sampled during active or convalescent COVID-19. The chain carries TRBV20-1 and TRBJ1-4, with a tentative D call TRBD1 (5 bases). The sample was peripheral blood. The CDR3 loop reads CSASQGGHEKLFF. As DNA, the CDR3 is TGCAGTGCTAGTCAGGGTGGGCATGAAAAACTGTTTTTT.